This T cell receptor beta chain was found in a study of cytomegalovirus exposure and HLA in healthy donors. Points from the study as a whole: A few of the chains that were CMV-associated were confirmed in vitro to be specific for CMV antigens. Other equally common chains were less clonally expanded than HLA-associated TCR beta chains, a later analysis showed.

Turning to this clone: Its antigen is unidentified.

Germline V CDR1 and CDR2: SGHNT, YYREEE (reference sequence). The CDR3 has 14 amino acids. The J segment lost 5 bases and the V segment lost 2 bases, leaving 6 bases of the junction unmatched. The PCR contained 60 Vbeta and 13 Jbeta primers. The assay was immunoSEQ multiplex PCR, and TCRdb's table has in-frame clones only and misses some. This sample carries under 200,000 clones, about 77% of them seen once, and the ten largest clones take around 2.5%. The receptor's source is a woman aged 40-49 years in good health and CMV-seropositive. The V gene is TRBV5-4, the J gene TRBJ2-5, with 7 bases lining up with TRBD1. Material: PBMCs. CDR3 in amino acids: CASSLQGTVETQYF. The CDR3 bases are TGTGCCAGCAGCTTACAGGGGACCGTGGAGACCCAGTACTTC.